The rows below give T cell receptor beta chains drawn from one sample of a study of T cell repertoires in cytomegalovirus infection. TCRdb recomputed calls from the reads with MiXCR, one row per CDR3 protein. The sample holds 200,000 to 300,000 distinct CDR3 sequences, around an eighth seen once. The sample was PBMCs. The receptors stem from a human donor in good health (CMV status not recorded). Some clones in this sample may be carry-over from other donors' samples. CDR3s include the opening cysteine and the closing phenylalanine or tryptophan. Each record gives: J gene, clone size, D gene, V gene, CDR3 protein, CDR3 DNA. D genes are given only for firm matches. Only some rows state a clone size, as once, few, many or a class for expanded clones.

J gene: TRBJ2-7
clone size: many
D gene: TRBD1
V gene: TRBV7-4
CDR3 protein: CASSLFVDRGGEQYF
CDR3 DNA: TGTGCCAGCAGCTTATTTGTGGACAGGGGAGGTGAGCAGTACTTC

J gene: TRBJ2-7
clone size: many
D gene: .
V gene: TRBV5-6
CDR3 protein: CASSLGGRSTYEQYF
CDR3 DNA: TGTGCCAGCAGCTTGGGTGGCCGCTCAACCTACGAGCAGTACTTC

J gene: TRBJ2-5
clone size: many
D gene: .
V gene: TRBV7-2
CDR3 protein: CASSLAGRQETQYF
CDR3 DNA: TGTGCCAGCAGCTTAGCGGGTAGACAAGAGACCCAGTACTTC

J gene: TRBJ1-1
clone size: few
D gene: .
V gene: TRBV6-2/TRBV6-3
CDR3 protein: CASSSFPQGNTEAFF
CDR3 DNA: TGTGCCAGCAGTTCCTTTCCTCAGGGGAACACTGAAGCTTTCTTT

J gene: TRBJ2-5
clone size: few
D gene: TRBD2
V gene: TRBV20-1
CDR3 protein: CSALTGGIIETQYF
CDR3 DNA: TGCAGTGCCCTAACGGGAGGGATAATAGAGACCCAGTACTTC

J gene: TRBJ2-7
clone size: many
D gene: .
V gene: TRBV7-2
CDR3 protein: CASSLEVSGWGEQYF
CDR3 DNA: TGTGCCAGCAGCTTAGAAGTAAGCGGTTGGGGCGAGCAGTACTTC

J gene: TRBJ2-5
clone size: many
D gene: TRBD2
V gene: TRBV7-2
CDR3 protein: CASSLTSGRETQYF
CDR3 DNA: TGTGCCAGCAGCCTCACTAGCGGGAGAGAGACCCAGTACTTC

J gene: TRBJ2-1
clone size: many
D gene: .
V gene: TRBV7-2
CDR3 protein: CASSSKSGISYNEQFF
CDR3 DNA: TGTGCCAGCAGCTCGAAAAGCGGAATCTCCTACAATGAGCAGTTCTTC

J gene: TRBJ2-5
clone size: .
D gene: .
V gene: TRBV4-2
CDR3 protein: CASSQEYGVAQETQYF
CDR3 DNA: TGTGCCAGCAGCCAAGAGTACGGAGTGGCACAAGAGACCCAGTACTTC

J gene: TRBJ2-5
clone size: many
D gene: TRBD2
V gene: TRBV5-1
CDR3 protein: CASSLAPLAGGLETQYF
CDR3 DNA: TGCGCCAGCAGCTTGGCTCCTCTAGCGGGGGGTCTCGAGACCCAGTACTTC

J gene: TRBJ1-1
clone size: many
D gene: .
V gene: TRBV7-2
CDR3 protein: CASSSGWNTEAFF
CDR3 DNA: TGTGCCAGCAGCTCAGGGTGGAACACTGAAGCTTTCTTT

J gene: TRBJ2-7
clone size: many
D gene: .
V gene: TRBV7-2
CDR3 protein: CASSLEYEQYF
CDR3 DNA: TGTGCCAGCAGCTTAGAGTACGAGCAGTACTTC

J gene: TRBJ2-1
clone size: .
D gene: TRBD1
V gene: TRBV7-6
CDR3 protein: CASSFGQGKDEQFF
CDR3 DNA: TGTGCCAGCAGCTTCGGACAGGGGAAGGATGAGCAGTTCTTC

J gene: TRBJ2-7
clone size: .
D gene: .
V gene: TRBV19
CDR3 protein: CASKGNPYEQYF
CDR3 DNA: TGTGCCAGTAAGGGAAACCCCTACGAGCAGTACTTC

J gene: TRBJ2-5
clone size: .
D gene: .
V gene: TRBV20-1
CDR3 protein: CSALGKGQETQYF
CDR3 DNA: TGCAGTGCCCTGGGGAAGGGCCAAGAGACCCAGTACTTC

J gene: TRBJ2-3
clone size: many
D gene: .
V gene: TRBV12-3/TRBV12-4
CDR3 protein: CASSLGAGTDRSTDTQYF
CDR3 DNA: TGTGCCAGCAGTTTAGGCGCCGGGACGGACCGTTCCACAGATACGCAGTATTTT